A single sample is the source of the 8 T cell receptor beta chains below, sequenced in a study of T cell responses to AZD1222 COVID-19 vaccine. Sequenced by immunoSEQ multiplex PCR; TCRdb stores in-frame clones only, minus some. The sample has about 68,000 clones; more than 70% are singletons. The sequencing used peripheral blood, collected on day 0 of AZD1222 vaccination. The origin of the receptors is an adult in good health.

The chain employs TRBV10-3 and TRBJ2-7; TRBD2 aligns across 7 bases. CDR3 length equals 14 residues. CDR1 and CDR2 from the germline V gene are ENHRY and SYGVKD. Unmatched junction bases numbered 9, after V lost 6 bases and J lost 4 bases. The CDR3 protein is CAIRASGGGYEQYF. The CDR3 region has the DNA TGTGCCATCAGGGCTAGCGGAGGCGGGTACGAGCAGTACTTC.

J is TRBJ1-6 and V is TRBV5-1; D unclear. The V gene's germline CDR1 is SGHRS and CDR2 YFSETQ. The CDR3 extends over 15 amino acids. V dropped 4 bases and J dropped 0 bases, with 8 bases sitting between them. DNA of the CDR3: TGCGCCAGCAGCCGGCACAGCTCCTATAATTCACCCCTCCACTTT. Its protein is CASSRHSSYNSPLHF.

V is TRBV6-5 and J is TRBJ2-6; possibly TRBD2 for D (5 bases). CDR1 is MNHEY, CDR2 SVGAGI, per germline. The length of the CDR3 is 15 residues. Trimming took 2 bases from V and 2 from J, leaving 7 bases between them. CDR3 bases: TGTGCCAGCAGTTACGAGGGAGCTGGGGCCAACGTCCTGACTTTC. Protein: CASSYEGAGANVLTF.

V is TRBV5-1 and J is TRBJ2-1; 9 bases fit TRBD1. V gave up 4 bases and J gave up 2 bases; unmatched junction bases: 13. Germline assignment: CDR1 SGHRS and CDR2 YFSETQ. The CDR3 has 18 residues. CDR3 loop: CASSPRLGTGFPYNEQFF. The CDR3 bases are TGCGCCAGCAGCCCTCGCCTAGGGACAGGGTTTCCCTACAATGAGCAGTTCTTC.

The chain recombines TRBV28 with TRBJ2-7; D perhaps matches TRBD2 (6 bases). Per germline, CDR1 MDHEN and CDR2 SYDVKM. V shed 7 bases and J shed 3 bases, with 19 bases lying between them. There are 15 residues in the CDR3. CDR3 DNA: TGTGCCAGCACCAAATGGGGGACTGGGATCTACGAGCAGTACTTC. Translated: CASTKWGTGIYEQYF.

This clone was counted once. The chain carries TRBV30 and TRBJ2-7; D unclear. The CDR3 covers 13 residues. CDR1 and CDR2 from the germline V gene are GTSNPN and SVGIG (reference sequence). Trimming left V 1 base short and J 3 bases short, with 10 bases between. This CDR3 reads CAWSGGPGYEQYF. The CDR3 region has the DNA TGTGCCTGGAGTGGCGGACCGGGCTACGAGCAGTACTTC. The full variable domain, in which reference TRBV30 and TRBJ2-7 provide the parts outside the CDR3, is SQTIHQWPATLVQPVGSPLSLECTVEGTSNPNLYWYRQAAGRGLQLLFYSVGIGQISSEVPQNLSASRPQDRQFILSSKKLLLSDSGFYLCAWSGGPGYEQYFGPGTRLTVT.

In its sample, this clone was seen once. The V call is TRBV29-1, the J call TRBJ1-3, with 8 bases lining up with TRBD1. Trimming took 0 bases from V and 3 from J; bases not matched to a gene: 13. CDR1 SQVTM and CDR2 ANQGSEA come from the germline V gene. CDR3 length equals 18 residues. CDR3 nucleotide sequence: TGCAGCGTTGAAGATTGGGGAGCAGGGGGCAGAATTGGAAACACCATATATTTT. Translated, it gives CSVEDWGAGGRIGNTIYF.

This sequence joins TRBV19 and TRBJ2-7, with TRBD2 matching over 12 bases. From germline, CDR1 is LNHDA and CDR2 SQIVND (reference sequence). This CDR3 contains 15 residues. The J segment lost 3 bases and the V segment lost 3 bases, leaving 3 bases of the junction unmatched. The CDR3 spells CASSISSGRGYEQYF. CDR3 nucleotides: TGTGCCAGTAGTATTTCTAGCGGGAGGGGCTACGAGCAGTACTTC. Filled out from reference TRBV19 and TRBJ2-7, the complete variable domain reads DGGITQSPKYLFRKEGQNVTLSCEQNLNHDAMYWYRQDPGQGLRLIYYSQIVNDFQKGDIAEGYSVSREKKESFPLTVTSAQKNPTAFYLCASSISSGRGYEQYFGPGTRLTVT.